This TCR beta chain is drawn from a study of T cell changes during pregnancy in multiple sclerosis (dated by TCRdb to the late 2010s). Study-level background: The study looked at changes in the T cell repertoire across pregnancy in women with multiple sclerosis.

Regarding this clone: There is no known antigen for this receptor. Base qualities are not at hand, and no much larger clone is one base apart.

Library method: the immunoSEQ multiplex PCR assay. TCRdb took over this immuneACCESS table, retaining in-frame rearrangements with V and J assigned. Such tables are incomplete; in checked studies, under half of the missing clones stem from an unresolved V gene, and the remainder is unexplained. This sample gives over 50,000 clones in total; around 92% of them show up just once. Jointly, the top ten make up roughly 0.23% of the sample. The CDR3 holds 15 amino acids from the cysteine to the phenylalanine. Only the CDR3 DNA stays, 45 bases, in frame from base 1. The sequence derives from a female donor with multiple sclerosis, enrolled in a pregnancy study. The chain links TRBV21-1 with TRBJ1-1. TRBV21-1 is flagged as a pseudogene. Sequences were derived from CD4+ T cells from peripheral blood mononuclear cells, sampled in the third trimester of pregnancy. The DNA sequence follows: TGTGCCAGCAGCTATCCTATAGGGAGTTCAACTGAAGCTTTCTTT. The encoded protein is CASSYPIGSSTEAFF.